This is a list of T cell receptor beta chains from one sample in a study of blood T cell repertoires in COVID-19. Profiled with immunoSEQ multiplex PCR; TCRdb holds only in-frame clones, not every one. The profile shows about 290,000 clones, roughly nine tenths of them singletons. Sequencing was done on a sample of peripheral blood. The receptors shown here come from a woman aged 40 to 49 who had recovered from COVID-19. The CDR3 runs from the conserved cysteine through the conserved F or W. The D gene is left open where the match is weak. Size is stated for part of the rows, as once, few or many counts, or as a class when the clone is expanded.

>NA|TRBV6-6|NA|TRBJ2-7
TGTGCCAGCAGTGACCAGGGCGAGCAGTACTTC
CASSDQGEQYF
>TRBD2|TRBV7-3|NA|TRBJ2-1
TGTGCCAGCAGCTCTAGCGGGCCCTCCTACAATGAGCAGTTCTTC
CASSSSGPSYNEQFF
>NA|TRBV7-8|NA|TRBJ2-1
TGTGCCAGCAGCCTAAACGAAGGGGGGGTTAGTGAGCAGTTCTTC
CASSLNEGGVSEQFF
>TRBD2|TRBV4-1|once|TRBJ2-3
TGCGCCAGCAGCCAAGATCCCGGGAGACTAGCGGGAGGTACAGATACGCAGTATTTT
CASSQDPGRLAGGTDTQYF
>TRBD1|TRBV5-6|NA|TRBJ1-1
TGTGCCAGCAGCTTGAAAGGGGGCGTGAACACTGAAGCTTTCTTT
CASSLKGGVNTEAFF
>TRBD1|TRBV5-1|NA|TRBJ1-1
TGCGCCAGCAGCTTCGACAGGGCTGATGGTGAAGCTTTCTTT
CASSFDRADGEAFF
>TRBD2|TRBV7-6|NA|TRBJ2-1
TGTGCCAGCAGCTTAGGTGGCGGGGGAAACAATGAGCAGTTCTTC
CASSLGGGGNNEQFF
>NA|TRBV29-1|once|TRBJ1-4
TGCAGCGTTAGCAGGGCTGGGGCTAATGAAAAACTGTTTTTT
CSVSRAGANEKLFF
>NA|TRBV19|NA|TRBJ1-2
TGTGCCAGTAGTCCTCGAAAGACAGGTTGGGCGTCTGGCTACACCTTC
CASSPRKTGWASGYTF
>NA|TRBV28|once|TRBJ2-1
TGTGCCAGCAGCCTTAGCGGATACTCCTACAATGAGCAGTTCTTC
CASSLSGYSYNEQFF
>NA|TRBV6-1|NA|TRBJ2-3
TGTGCCAGCAGTGATCTCTCGCGGACTAGCACAGATACGCAGTATTTT
CASSDLSRTSTDTQYF
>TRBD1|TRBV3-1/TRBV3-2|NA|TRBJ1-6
TGTGCCAGCAGCACAACAGGGGCGCATTCACCCCTCCACTTT
CASSTTGAHSPLHF
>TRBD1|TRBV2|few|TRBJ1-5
TGTGCCAGCAGCGTACCGGGACAGGGTACTTTTCTCAATCAGCCCCAGCATTTT
CASSVPGQGTFLNQPQHF
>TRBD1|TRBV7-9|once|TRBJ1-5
TGTGCCAGCAGCTTAGAGGGGGCAGATCAGCCCCAGCATTTT
CASSLEGADQPQHF
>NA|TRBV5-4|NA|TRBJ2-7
TGTGCCAGCAGCCAGCGTGGGAGTGAGAACGAGCAGTACTTC
CASSQRGSENEQYF
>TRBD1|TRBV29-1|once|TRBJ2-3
TGCAGCGTAGAGACAGGGGGCGAGGGAGCAGATACGCAGTATTTT
CSVETGGEGADTQYF
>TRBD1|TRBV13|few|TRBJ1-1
TGTGCCAGCAGCCCAAAACAGGGGCGGACCACTGAAGCTTTCTTT
CASSPKQGRTTEAFF
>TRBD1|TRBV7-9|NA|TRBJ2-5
TGTGCCAGCAGCGCTACAGGGGCGGCGGAGACCCAGTACTTC
CASSATGAAETQYF
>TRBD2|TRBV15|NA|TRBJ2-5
TGTGCCACCAGCAGAGATCGGGGGGAAGAGACCCAGTACTTC
CATSRDRGEETQYF
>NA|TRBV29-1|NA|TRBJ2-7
TGCAGCGTTGGGGAACAGGCTCCTTACGAGCAGTACTTC
CSVGEQAPYEQYF